In this sample, the clone carrying this T cell receptor beta chain turned up once. Its antigen remains unknown. J lost 7 bases, V lost 4 bases, and 2 bases had no gene match. The length of the CDR3 is 12 residues. Germline-derived CDR1 and CDR2 are MDHEN and SYDVKM. Sequencing used immunoSEQ multiplex PCR; TCRdb keeps in-frame clones, though not all of them. The sample holds 150,000 to 180,000 clones, around 87% seen once. This record comes from a study of T cell responses to AZD1222 COVID-19 vaccine. Study-wide findings and caveats: Donors were mostly white British, more females; clonal diversity possibly underestimated.

This TCR derives from an adult who received the AZD1222 COVID-19 vaccine. The rearrangement uses TRBV28 and TRBJ1-1, with 8 bases aligning to TRBD1. The sample here was peripheral blood, taken 28 days after the second AZD1222 dose. The CDR3 DNA is TGTGCCAGCAGTTCAGGGGGCCGTGAAGCTTTCTTT. This translates into CASSSGGREAFF.